This passage covers 14 T cell receptor beta chains from one sample sequenced in a study of blood T cell repertoires in COVID-19. The protocol was immunoSEQ multiplex PCR, while the TCRdb copy is restricted to in-frame clones and leaves out a portion. The table includes about 140,000 clones, around 78% detected once. The sample consisted of peripheral blood. These receptors came from a woman in her sixties or seventies with acute or convalescent COVID-19.

The chain carries TRBV7-9 and TRBJ1-1; tentative D call: TRBD1 (5 bases). V lost 4 bases to trimming and J lost 5 bases, with 14 bases between them. Germline V gene data show CDR1 as SEHNR and CDR2 as FQNEAQ (reference sequence). This CDR3 has 14 residues. CDR3 protein: CASSSNGGGTEAFF. CDR3 DNA: TGTGCCAGCAGCTCCAATGGGGGGGGGACTGAAGCTTTCTTT.

V is TRBV27 and J is TRBJ2-5, with D perhaps matching TRBD2 (5 bases). The V end was cut by 6 bases, the J end by 7 bases, with 21 bases between. Germline loops: CDR1 MNHEY, CDR2 SMNVEV (reference sequence). The CDR3 totals 15 residues. This chain's CDR3 is CASSDGLTLGWTQYF. As DNA, the CDR3 is TGTGCCAGCAGCGACGGACTGACATTGGGGTGGACCCAGTACTTC.

The genes are TRBV10-3 and TRBJ2-1, with D unclear. V gave up 8 bases and J gave up 5 bases, with 10 bases separating them. Germline V CDR1 and CDR2: ENHRY, SYGVKD. The CDR3 has 12 amino acids. As DNA, the CDR3 is TGTGCCATCCGCGCTATCAACAATGAGCAGTTCTTC. Residues: CAIRAINNEQFF.

The CDR3 loop is CASSLVGTGGSFNEQFF. CDR3 sequence (DNA): TGCGCCAGCAGCTTGGTTGGGACAGGGGGCTCTTTCAATGAGCAGTTCTTC. The rearrangement links TRBV5-1 to TRBJ2-1, with TRBD1 matching over 12 bases. The CDR3 covers 17 residues. Germline CDR1 is SGHRS and CDR2 is YFSETQ. With 0 bases clipped from V and 6 bases from J, the junction kept 7 bases outside the gene matches.

CDR3 coding DNA: TGTGCCAGCAGTTTTTCCTATAGGACAGGCACAGATACGCAGTATTTT. This translates into CASSFSYRTGTDTQYF. The J gene is TRBJ2-3, the V gene TRBV27, with D maybe TRBD1 (6 bases). The CDR3 sequence is 16 residues long. V lost 3 bases, J lost 1 base, and 14 bases lay in between. Germline V gene sequence: CDR1 MNHEY, CDR2 SMNVEV (reference sequence).

The rearrangement joins TRBV9 to TRBJ2-1, with 11 bases identical to TRBD2. With V trimmed by 0 bases and J by 3 bases, 5 bases remained unmatched. This CDR3 contains 17 residues. Germline lookup yields CDR1 SGDLS and CDR2 YYNGEE. CDR3 in DNA: TGTGCCAGCAGCGTAGGCGGACTAGCGGGCTTCTACAATGAGCAGTTCTTC. This translates into CASSVGGLAGFYNEQFF.

This clone was seen a handful of times. The chain has TRBV3-1 (or the pseudogene TRBV3-2) and TRBJ1-2; D gene unclear. Trimming left V 1 base short and J 4 bases short, with 4 bases between. CDR1 is LGHDT and CDR2 is YNNKEL in the germline V gene (reference sequence). The CDR3 contains 12 residues. The CDR3 DNA reads TGTGCCAGCAGCCAAGTTAGCTATGGCTACACCTTC. Translating it yields CASSQVSYGYTF.

This chain connects TRBV5-4 to TRBJ1-6; 8 bases line up with TRBD1. Germline V CDR1 and CDR2: SGHNT, YYREEE (reference sequence). J gave up 8 bases and V 2 bases, and 6 bases lay outside the gene matches. The CDR3 has 15 residues. CDR3 in DNA: TGTGCCAGCAGCTTATACAGGGGGAGGGATTCACCCCTCCACTTT. Its translation is CASSLYRGRDSPLHF.

This chain uses TRBV18 with TRBJ1-2; D uncertain. CDR3 length: 13 amino acids. Germline V gene data show CDR1 as KGHSH and CDR2 as LQKENI. V lost 5 bases and J lost 6, with 13 bases in between. CDR3: CASSGGPFDGYTF. For the CDR3, the DNA is TGTGCCAGCTCAGGAGGGCCCTTCGATGGCTACACCTTC.

The chain combines TRBV14 with TRBJ1-6; D gene uncertain. The CDR3 has 13 amino acids. V shed 1 base and J shed 9 bases, with 7 bases lying between them. Germline-derived CDR1 and CDR2 are SGHDN and FVKESK. The CDR3 loop reads CASSQVTSSPLHF. Here the CDR3 DNA reads TGTGCCAGCAGCCAAGTTACTAGTTCACCCCTCCACTTT.

The chain recombines TRBV6-5 with TRBJ2-5; TRBD1 matches at 8 bases. The ends lost 2 bases at V and 7 bases at J; junction bases unmatched: 9. The CDR3 sequence is 15 residues long. Germline V gene data show CDR1 as MNHEY and CDR2 as SVGAGI. CDR3 loop: CASSYTQGARGTQYF. DNA for the CDR3: TGTGCCAGCAGTTACACCCAGGGGGCGCGAGGGACCCAGTACTTC.

The chain has TRBV5-1 and TRBJ2-7; 9 bases match TRBD1. CDR1 SGHRS and CDR2 YFSETQ come from the germline V gene. Trimming took 0 bases from V and 1 from J; bases not matched to a gene: 2. This CDR3 region has 15 residues. CDR3 protein: CASSLGDRVSYEQYF. CDR3 DNA sequence: TGCGCCAGCAGCTTGGGGGACAGGGTATCCTACGAGCAGTACTTC.

The J gene is TRBJ1-3, the V gene TRBV15; the D gene is possibly TRBD1 (6 bases). CDR1 LNHNV and CDR2 YYDKDF come from the germline V gene (reference sequence). V was trimmed by 1 base and J by 0 bases, leaving 16 bases between them. The CDR3 is made up of 18 amino acids. This CDR3 reads CATSRGLTGPVSGNTIYF. CDR3 sequence (DNA): TGTGCCACCAGCAGAGGGTTGACAGGTCCCGTCTCTGGAAACACCATATATTTT.

This chain connects TRBV7-9 to TRBJ2-5; 12 bases match TRBD2. Germline lookup yields CDR1 SEHNR and CDR2 FQNEAQ (reference sequence). The CDR3 spans 14 residues. V lost 5 bases and J lost 5; bases outside the gene matches: 3. CDR3: CASSPSGRVETQYF. CDR3 DNA sequence: TGTGCCAGCAGCCCTAGCGGGAGGGTTGAGACCCAGTACTTC.